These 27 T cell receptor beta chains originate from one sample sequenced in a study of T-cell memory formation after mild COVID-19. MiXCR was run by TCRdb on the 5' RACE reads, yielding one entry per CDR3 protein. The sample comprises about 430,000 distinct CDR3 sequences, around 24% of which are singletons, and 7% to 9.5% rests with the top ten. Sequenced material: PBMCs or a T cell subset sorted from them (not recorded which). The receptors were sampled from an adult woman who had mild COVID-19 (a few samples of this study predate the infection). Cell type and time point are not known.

The CDR3 DNA is TGCGCCAGCAGCCTCTCCGACCTAGGACGCTACACCTTC. Its translation: CASSLSDLGRYTF. This chain connects TRBV4-1 to TRBJ1-2, with D uncertain. Deletions cut 4 bases from V and 9 bases from J, with 15 bases between. The CDR3 is 13 residues long. Germline V CDR1 and CDR2: MGHRA, YSYEKL.

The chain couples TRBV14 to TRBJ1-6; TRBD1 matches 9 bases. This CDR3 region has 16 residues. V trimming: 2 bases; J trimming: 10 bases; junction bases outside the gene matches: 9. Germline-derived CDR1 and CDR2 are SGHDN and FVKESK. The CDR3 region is CASSQKSGTGRSPLHF. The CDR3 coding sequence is TGTGCCAGCAGCCAAAAAAGTGGGACAGGGAGATCACCCCTCCACTTT.

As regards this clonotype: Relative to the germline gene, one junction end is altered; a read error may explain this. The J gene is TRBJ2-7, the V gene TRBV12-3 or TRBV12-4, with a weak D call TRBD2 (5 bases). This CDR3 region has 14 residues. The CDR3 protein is CATSGGGSKGEQYF. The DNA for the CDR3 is TGTGCCACCAGTGGAGGCGGCAGTAAGGGCGAGCAGTACTTC.

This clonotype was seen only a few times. The CDR3 sequence: CASSLGGPRRSTGELFF. The CDR3 region has the DNA TGTGCCAGCAGCCTGGGGGGACCAAGGAGGAGCACCGGGGAGCTGTTTTTT. V is TRBV6-5 and J is TRBJ2-2; D might be TRBD2 (6 bases). The CDR3 covers 17 residues. V lost 6 bases and J 4 bases, leaving 21 bases between the germline ends. The germline gives CDR1 MNHEY, CDR2 SVGAGI.

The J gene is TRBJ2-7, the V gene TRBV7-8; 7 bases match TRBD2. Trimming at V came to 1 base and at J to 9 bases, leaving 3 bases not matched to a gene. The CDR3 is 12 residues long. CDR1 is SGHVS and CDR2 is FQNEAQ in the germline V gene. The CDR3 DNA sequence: TGTGCCAGCAGCTTAGGAGCGGGGTGGCAGTACTTC. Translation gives CASSLGAGWQYF.

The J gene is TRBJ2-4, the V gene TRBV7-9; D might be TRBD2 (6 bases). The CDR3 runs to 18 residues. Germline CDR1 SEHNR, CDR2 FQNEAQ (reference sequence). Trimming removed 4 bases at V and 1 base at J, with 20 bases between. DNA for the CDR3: TGTGCCAGCAGCTCCGGGGGTTGGCTCGAGGCGGCCAAAAACATTCAGTACTTC. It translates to CASSSGGWLEAAKNIQYF.

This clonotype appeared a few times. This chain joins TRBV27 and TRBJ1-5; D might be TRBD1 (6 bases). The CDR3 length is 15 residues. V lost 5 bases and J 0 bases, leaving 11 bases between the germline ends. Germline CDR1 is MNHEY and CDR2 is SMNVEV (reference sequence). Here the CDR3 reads CASSVRTASNQPQHF. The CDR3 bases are TGTGCCAGCAGTGTCCGGACAGCTAGCAATCAGCCCCAGCATTTT.

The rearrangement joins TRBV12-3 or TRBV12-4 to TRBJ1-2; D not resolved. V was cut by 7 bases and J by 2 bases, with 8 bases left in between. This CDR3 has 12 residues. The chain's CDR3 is CASNYANYGYTF. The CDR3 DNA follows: TGTGCCAGCAATTACGCCAACTATGGCTACACCTTC.

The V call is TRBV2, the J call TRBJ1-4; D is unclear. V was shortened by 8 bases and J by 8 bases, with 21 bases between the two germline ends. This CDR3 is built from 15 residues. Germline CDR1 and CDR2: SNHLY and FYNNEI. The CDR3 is CASFQTRAPGEKLFF. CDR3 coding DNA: TGTGCCAGCTTTCAGACCCGGGCCCCCGGGGAAAAACTGTTTTTT.

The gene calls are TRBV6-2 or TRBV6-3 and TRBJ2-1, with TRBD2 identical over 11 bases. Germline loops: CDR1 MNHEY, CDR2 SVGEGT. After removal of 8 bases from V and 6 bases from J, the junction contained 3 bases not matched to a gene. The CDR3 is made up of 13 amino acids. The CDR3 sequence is CASVLAGVNEQFF. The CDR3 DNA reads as TGTGCCAGCGTACTAGCGGGAGTCAATGAGCAGTTCTTC.

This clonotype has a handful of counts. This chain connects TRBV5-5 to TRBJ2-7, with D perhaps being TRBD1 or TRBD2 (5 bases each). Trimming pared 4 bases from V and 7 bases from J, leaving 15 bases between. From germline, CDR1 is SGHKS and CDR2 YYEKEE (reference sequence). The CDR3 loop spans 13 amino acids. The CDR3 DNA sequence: TGTGCCAGCAGCCCCGGGACGCCTTTTGAGCAGTACTTC. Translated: CASSPGTPFEQYF.

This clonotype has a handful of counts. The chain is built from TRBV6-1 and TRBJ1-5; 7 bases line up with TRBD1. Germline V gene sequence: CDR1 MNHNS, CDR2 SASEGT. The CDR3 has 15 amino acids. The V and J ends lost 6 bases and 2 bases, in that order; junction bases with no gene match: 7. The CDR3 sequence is CASRENRGGNQPQHF. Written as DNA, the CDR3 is TGTGCCAGCAGGGAGAACAGGGGTGGCAATCAGCCCCAGCATTTT.

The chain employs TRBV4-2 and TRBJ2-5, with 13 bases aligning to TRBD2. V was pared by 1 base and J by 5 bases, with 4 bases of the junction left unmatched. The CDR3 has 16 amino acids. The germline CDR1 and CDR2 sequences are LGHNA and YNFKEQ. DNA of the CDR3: TGTGCCAGCAGCCAAGCCCGGACTAGCGGGGGCGAGACCCAGTACTTC. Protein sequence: CASSQARTSGGETQYF.

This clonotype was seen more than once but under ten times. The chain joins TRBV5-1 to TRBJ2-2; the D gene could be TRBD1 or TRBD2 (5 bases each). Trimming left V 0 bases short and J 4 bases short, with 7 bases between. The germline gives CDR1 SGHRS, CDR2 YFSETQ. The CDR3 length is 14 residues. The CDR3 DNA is TGCGCCAGCAGCTTGGACGGGGCCACCGGGGAGCTGTTTTTT. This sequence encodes CASSLDGATGELFF. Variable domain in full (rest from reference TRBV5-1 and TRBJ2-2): KAGVTQTPRYLIKTRGQQVTLSCSPISGHRSVSWYQQTPGQGLQFLFEYFSETQRNKGNFPGRFSGRQFSNSRSEMNVSTLELGDSALYLCASSLDGATGELFFGEGSRLTVL.

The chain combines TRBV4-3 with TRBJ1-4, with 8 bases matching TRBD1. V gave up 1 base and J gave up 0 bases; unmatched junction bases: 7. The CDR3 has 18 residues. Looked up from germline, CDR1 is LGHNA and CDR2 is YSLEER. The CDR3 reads CASSQGRGLITTNEKLFF. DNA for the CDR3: TGCGCCAGCAGCCAAGGCAGGGGGCTCATCACAACTAATGAAAAACTGTTTTTT.

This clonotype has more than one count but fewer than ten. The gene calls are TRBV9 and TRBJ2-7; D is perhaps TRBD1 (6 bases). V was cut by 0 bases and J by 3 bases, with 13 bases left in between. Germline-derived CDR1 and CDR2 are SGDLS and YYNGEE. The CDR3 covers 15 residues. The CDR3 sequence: CASSVGATGYYEQYF. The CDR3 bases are TGTGCCAGCAGCGTAGGTGCGACAGGTTACTACGAGCAGTACTTC. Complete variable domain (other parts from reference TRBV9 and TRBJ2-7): DSGVTQTPKHLITATGQRVTLRCSPRSGDLSVYWYQQSLDQGLQFLIQYYNGEERAKGNILERFSAQQFPDLHSELNLSSLELGDSALYFCASSVGATGYYEQYFGPGTRLTVT.

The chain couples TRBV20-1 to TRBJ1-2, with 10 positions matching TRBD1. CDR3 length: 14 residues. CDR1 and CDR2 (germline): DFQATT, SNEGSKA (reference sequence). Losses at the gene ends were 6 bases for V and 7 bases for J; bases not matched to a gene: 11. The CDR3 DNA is TGCAGTGCCCAACCCGCGGACAGGGGGGGTGGCTACACCTTC. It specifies CSAQPADRGGGYTF.

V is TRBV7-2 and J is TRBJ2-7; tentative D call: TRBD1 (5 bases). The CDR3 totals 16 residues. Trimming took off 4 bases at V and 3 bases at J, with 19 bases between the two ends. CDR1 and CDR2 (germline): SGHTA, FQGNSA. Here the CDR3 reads CASSSRRGFALYEQYF. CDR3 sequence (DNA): TGTGCCAGCAGCTCTCGTAGGGGATTTGCCCTCTACGAGCAGTACTTC.

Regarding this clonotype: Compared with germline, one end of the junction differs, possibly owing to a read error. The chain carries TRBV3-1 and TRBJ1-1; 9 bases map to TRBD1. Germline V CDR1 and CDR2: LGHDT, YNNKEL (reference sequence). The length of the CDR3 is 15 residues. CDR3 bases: TGTGCCAGCAGCCAACGAGGGACAGGGAACTCTGAAGCTTTCTTT. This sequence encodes CASSQRGTGNSEAFF.

The CDR3 loop is CSASRGTAYGYTF. CDR3 nucleotide sequence: TGCAGTGCTAGTCGCGGGACAGCCTATGGCTACACCTTC. The rearrangement links TRBV20-1 to TRBJ1-2; 7 nucleotides align to TRBD1. The CDR3 extends over 13 amino acids. V lost 3 bases to trimming and J lost 4 bases; unmatched junction nucleotides: 5. Per the germline V gene, CDR1 is DFQATT and CDR2 is SNEGSKA (reference sequence).

DNA for the CDR3: TGTGCCAGCAGCCAGCCTAGCGGGGGGACTAGCACAGATACGCAGTATTTT. As protein: CASSQPSGGTSTDTQYF. The chain recombines TRBV7-3 with TRBJ2-3, with 11 bases matching TRBD2. Looked up from germline, CDR1 is SGHTA and CDR2 is FQGTGA. Losses at the gene ends were 5 bases for V and 0 bases for J; bases not matched to a gene: 7. This CDR3 spans 17 amino acids.

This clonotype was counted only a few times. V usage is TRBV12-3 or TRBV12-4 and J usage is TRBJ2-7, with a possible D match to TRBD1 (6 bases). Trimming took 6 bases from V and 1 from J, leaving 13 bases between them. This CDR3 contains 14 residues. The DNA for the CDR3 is TGTGCCAGCAGCCCCCGGGACAAATCCTACGAGCAGTACTTC. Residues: CASSPRDKSYEQYF.

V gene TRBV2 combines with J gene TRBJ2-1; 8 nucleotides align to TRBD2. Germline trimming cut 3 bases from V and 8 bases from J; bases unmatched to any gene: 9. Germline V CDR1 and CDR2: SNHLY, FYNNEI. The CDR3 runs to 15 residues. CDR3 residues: CASSDSSGSIYEQFF. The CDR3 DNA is TGTGCCAGCAGTGATTCCAGCGGGAGTATATATGAGCAGTTCTTC.

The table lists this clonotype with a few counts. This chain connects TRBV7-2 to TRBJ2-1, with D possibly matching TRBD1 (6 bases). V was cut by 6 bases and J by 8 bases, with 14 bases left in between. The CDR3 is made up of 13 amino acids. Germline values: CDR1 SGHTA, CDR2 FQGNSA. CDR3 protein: CASRRQDSDEQFF. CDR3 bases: TGTGCCAGCAGGAGACAGGATTCCGATGAGCAGTTCTTC.

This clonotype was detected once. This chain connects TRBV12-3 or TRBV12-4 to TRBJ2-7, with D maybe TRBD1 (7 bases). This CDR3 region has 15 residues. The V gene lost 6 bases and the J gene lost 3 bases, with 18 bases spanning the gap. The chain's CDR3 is CASSHAGQRSYEQYF. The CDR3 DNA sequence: TGTGCCAGCAGCCACGCGGGACAGAGGAGCTACGAGCAGTACTTC.

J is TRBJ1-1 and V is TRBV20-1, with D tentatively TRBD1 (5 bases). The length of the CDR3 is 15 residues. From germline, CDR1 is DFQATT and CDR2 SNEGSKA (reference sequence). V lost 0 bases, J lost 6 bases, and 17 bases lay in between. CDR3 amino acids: CSARDLRGLRAEAFF. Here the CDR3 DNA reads TGCAGTGCTAGAGATCTAAGGGGACTTAGGGCTGAAGCTTTCTTT.

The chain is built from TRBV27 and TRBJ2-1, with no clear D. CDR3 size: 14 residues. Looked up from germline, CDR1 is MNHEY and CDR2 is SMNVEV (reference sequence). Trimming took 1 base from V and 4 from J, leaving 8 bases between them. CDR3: CASSLYGTYNEQFF. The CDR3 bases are TGTGCCAGCAGTTTATACGGAACTTACAATGAGCAGTTCTTC.